The present TCR beta chain was sequenced within a study of Ad26.COV2.S vaccination and SARS-CoV-2 variants. Study-wide results and limits: In vaccinated individuals, spike-specific CD8+ and CD4+ T cell responses reportedly displayed substantial breadth. For non-spike TCRs, breadth in vaccine recipients resembled that in placebo recipients. Estimates derived from TCR breadth and depth analyses may have underestimated total T cell responses.

The repertoire was sequenced with immunoSEQ multiplex PCR; TCRdb's copy has only in-frame clones and lacks some. The sample yields 180,000 or so clones, around 88% seen once. Comments on this clone: The antigen is undetermined.

The CDR3 has 15 amino acids. V dropped 6 bases and J dropped 2; count of bases not matched to a gene: 10. The germline gives CDR1 LNHDA, CDR2 SQIVND (reference sequence). This clonotype was obtained from a human donor who had recovered from COVID-19. This specimen consisted of peripheral blood, obtained after recovery from COVID-19. The chain combines TRBV19 with TRBJ2-7; 7 bases are a match to TRBD2. CDR3 region: CASSPGLGFTYEQYF. CDR3 DNA sequence: TGTGCCAGTAGCCCAGGACTAGGTTTTACCTACGAGCAGTACTTC.